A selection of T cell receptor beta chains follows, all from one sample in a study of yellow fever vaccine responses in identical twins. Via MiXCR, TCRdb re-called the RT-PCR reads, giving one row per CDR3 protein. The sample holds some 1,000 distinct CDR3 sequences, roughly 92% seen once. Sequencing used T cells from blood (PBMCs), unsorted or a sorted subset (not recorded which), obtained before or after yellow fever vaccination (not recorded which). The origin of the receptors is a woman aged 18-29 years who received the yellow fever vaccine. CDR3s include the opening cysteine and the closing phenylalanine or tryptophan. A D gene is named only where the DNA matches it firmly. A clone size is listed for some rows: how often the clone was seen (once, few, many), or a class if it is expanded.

CDR3nt: TGTGCCAGCGCGGGGTTTACCTTAGCCAAAAACATTCAGTACTTC; CDR3aa: CASAGFTLAKNIQYF; j_gene: TRBJ2-4; abundance: NA; d_gene: NA; v_gene: TRBV13
CDR3nt: TGTGCCACCAGCAGAGCCAGGACAGATACGCAGTATTTT; CDR3aa: CATSRARTDTQYF; j_gene: TRBJ2-3; abundance: once; d_gene: NA; v_gene: TRBV15
CDR3nt: TGTGCCAGCAGCTTTATCATAGGGCCAGGGAAGCTTTGGGAGCAGTACTTC; CDR3aa: CASSFIIGPGKLWEQYF; j_gene: TRBJ2-7; abundance: NA; d_gene: NA; v_gene: TRBV11-3
CDR3nt: TGTGCCAGCAGCACCGGGACATTACAAGAGACCCAGTACTTC; CDR3aa: CASSTGTLQETQYF; j_gene: TRBJ2-5; abundance: NA; d_gene: NA; v_gene: TRBV11-1
CDR3nt: TGTGCCAGCAGTCCGGGCCCCGTTACCGGGGAGCTGTTTTTT; CDR3aa: CASSPGPVTGELFF; j_gene: TRBJ2-2; abundance: NA; d_gene: NA; v_gene: TRBV11-1
CDR3nt: TGTGCCAGCAGCTTCAACACTGAAGCTTTCTTT; CDR3aa: CASSFNTEAFF; j_gene: TRBJ1-1; abundance: NA; d_gene: NA; v_gene: TRBV11-2
CDR3nt: TGTGCCAGCAGCCCACAGGTTACATACTACAATGAGCAGTTCTTC; CDR3aa: CASSPQVTYYNEQFF; j_gene: TRBJ2-1; abundance: NA; d_gene: NA; v_gene: TRBV11-2
CDR3nt: TGTGCCAGCAGTAAAGCTCGGGGGACTGGGGCCAACGTCCTGACTTTC; CDR3aa: CASSKARGTGANVLTF; j_gene: TRBJ2-6; abundance: once; d_gene: NA; v_gene: TRBV6-1
CDR3nt: TGTGCCAGCGGACCGACAGGGGTGGGCGAGCAGTACTTC; CDR3aa: CASGPTGVGEQYF; j_gene: TRBJ2-7; abundance: once; d_gene: TRBD1; v_gene: TRBV6-1
CDR3nt: TGCGCCAGCAGCCAAGAAACGGCGGGGGATACGCAGTATTTT; CDR3aa: CASSQETAGDTQYF; j_gene: TRBJ2-3; abundance: NA; d_gene: NA; v_gene: TRBV4-3